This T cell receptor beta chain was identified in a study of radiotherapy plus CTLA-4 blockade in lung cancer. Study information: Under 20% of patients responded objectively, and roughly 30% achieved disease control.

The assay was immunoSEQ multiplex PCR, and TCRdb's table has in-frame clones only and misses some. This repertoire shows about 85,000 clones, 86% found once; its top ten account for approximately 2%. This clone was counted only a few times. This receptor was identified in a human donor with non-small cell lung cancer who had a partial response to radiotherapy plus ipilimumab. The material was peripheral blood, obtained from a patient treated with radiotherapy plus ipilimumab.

CDR3 sequence (DNA): TGTGCCAGCAGTCTGACTAGCGCCTCTAGGGAGCAGTACTTC. Residues: CASSLTSASREQYF. This chain connects TRBV27 to TRBJ2-7; 8 bases fit TRBD2. The V segment lost 5 bases and the J segment 7 bases; nucleotides outside the gene matches: 10. The CDR3 sequence is 14 residues long. Germline CDR1 is MNHEY and CDR2 is SMNVEV (reference sequence).